A selection of T cell receptor beta chains follows, all from one sample in a study of blood T cell repertoires in COVID-19. The method was immunoSEQ multiplex PCR; TCRdb's version includes in-frame clones alone and lacks a portion of them. The sample shows 94,000 or so clones, about 88% of them seen only once. The sample taken for sequencing was peripheral blood. Every receptor here comes from a woman older than 75 with active COVID-19. CDR3s include the opening cysteine and the closing phenylalanine or tryptophan. A D gene is named only where the DNA matches it firmly. Rows may omit the clone size; those that give it use once, few, many or a size class.

>TRBV23-1|few|NA|TRBJ2-2
CASSRGTGELFF
TGCGCCAGCAGTCGTGGGACTGGGGAGCTGTTTTTT
>TRBV11-2|NA|NA|TRBJ1-3
CASSFTGPGSGNTIYF
TGTGCCAGCAGCTTTACAGGGCCCGGCTCTGGAAACACCATATATTTT
>TRBV7-3|NA|NA|TRBJ1-1
CASSPSTDRAEAFF
TGTGCCAGCAGCCCCTCGACTGATCGGGCTGAAGCTTTCTTT
>TRBV19|few|NA|TRBJ1-1
CASSIDRSPGTRTFF
TGTGCCAGTAGTATAGATCGGTCCCCCGGGACACGTACTTTCTTT
>TRBV12-3/TRBV12-4|few|NA|TRBJ1-2
CASFRDGYTF
TGTGCCAGCTTTCGCGATGGCTACACCTTC
>TRBV28|NA|TRBD1|TRBJ1-3
CASSPLGQGAENTIYF
TGTGCCAGCAGTCCACTTGGACAGGGGGCGGAAAACACCATATATTTT
>TRBV28|NA|NA|TRBJ1-2
CASSFGRNYGYTF
TGTGCCAGCAGTTTCGGCAGGAACTATGGCTACACCTTC
>TRBV3-1/TRBV3-2|NA|TRBD2|TRBJ2-7
CASSQDWGGLGLARYEQYF
TGTGCCAGCAGCCAAGATTGGGGCGGTTTGGGACTAGCGCGATACGAGCAGTACTTC
>TRBV11-2|NA|NA|TRBJ2-1
CASSYTGGAIFYNEQFF
TGTGCCAGCAGCTATACGGGCGGGGCCATTTTCTACAATGAGCAGTTCTTC
>TRBV6-2/TRBV6-3|NA|TRBD2|TRBJ2-1
CASSFFPEVEREPYNEQFF
TGTGCCAGCAGTTTTTTCCCGGAGGTGGAGCGGGAACCCTACAATGAGCAGTTCTTC
>TRBV2|NA|NA|TRBJ1-1
CASSPRTVSNTEAFF
TGTGCCAGCAGCCCTAGGACAGTGTCTAACACTGAAGCTTTCTTT
>TRBV29-1|NA|TRBD2|TRBJ2-7
CSVRVGRVGWDEQYF
TGCAGCGTTCGTGTCGGGAGGGTTGGTTGGGACGAGCAGTACTTC
>TRBV28|NA|NA|TRBJ2-7
CASSLGGPREQYF
TGTGCCAGCAGTTTAGGTGGGCCTCGGGAGCAGTACTTC
>TRBV19|NA|TRBD2|TRBJ2-7
CASSRRGELYEQYF
TGTGCCAGTAGTCGGCGGGGGGAGCTATACGAGCAGTACTTC
>TRBV28|NA|NA|TRBJ1-4
CASSLSNPGGRSNEKLFF
TGTGCCAGCAGTTTATCCAACCCCGGGGGGCGGAGTAATGAAAAACTGTTTTTT
>TRBV25-1|NA|NA|TRBJ2-5
CASSEAGAGQETQYF
TGTGCCAGCAGTGAAGCAGGGGCGGGTCAAGAGACCCAGTACTTC
>TRBV29-1|NA|TRBD2|TRBJ2-3
CSVDTSGIGADTQYF
TGCAGCGTTGATACCAGCGGGATCGGCGCAGATACGCAGTATTTT
>TRBV28|few|NA|TRBJ2-3
CASSLGTFTGTDTQYF
TGTGCCAGCAGTTTAGGGACATTTACGGGCACAGATACGCAGTATTTT
>TRBV6-2/TRBV6-3|NA|NA|TRBJ2-1
CASSYPSADSYNEQFF
TGTGCCAGCAGTTACCCTAGCGCAGACTCCTACAATGAGCAGTTCTTC
>TRBV6-2/TRBV6-3|NA|TRBD1|TRBJ2-7
CASSADREPNEQYF
TGTGCCAGCAGTGCTGACAGGGAGCCTAACGAGCAGTACTTC
>TRBV18|NA|NA|TRBJ2-1
CASSPPYEGYEQFF
TGTGCCAGCTCACCCCCGTATGAGGGTTATGAGCAGTTCTTC
>TRBV5-1|NA|TRBD1|TRBJ1-1
CASSPRTGRITEAFF
TGCGCCAGCAGCCCGAGGACAGGGCGGATCACTGAAGCTTTCTTT
>TRBV7-3|NA|NA|TRBJ2-3
CASSLTGARADTQYF
TGTGCCAGCAGCTTAACGGGCGCGAGGGCAGATACGCAGTATTTT
>TRBV6-6|NA|NA|TRBJ2-5
CASSPRGRQVEETQYF
TGTGCCAGCAGTCCGCGCGGGCGACAGGTTGAAGAGACCCAGTACTTC
>TRBV3-1/TRBV3-2|NA|NA|TRBJ1-4
CASSAGQTTNEKLFF
TGTGCCAGCAGCGCCGGACAGACAACTAATGAAAAACTGTTTTTT
>TRBV18|NA|TRBD1|TRBJ1-4
CASSLDRGLEKLFF
TGTGCCAGCTCACTCGACAGGGGGCTCGAAAAACTGTTTTTT
>TRBV15|NA|TRBD1|TRBJ2-2
CATSRTGAGELFF
TGTGCCACCAGCAGGACAGGGGCCGGGGAGCTGTTTTTT
>TRBV7-2|few|TRBD2|TRBJ2-1
CASSLHAPWTSGFNEQFF
TGTGCCAGCAGCCTTCACGCCCCTTGGACTAGCGGGTTCAATGAGCAGTTCTTC
>TRBV19|NA|TRBD1|TRBJ1-2
CASSGQVNYGYTF
TGTGCCAGTAGTGGACAGGTGAACTATGGCTACACCTTC
>TRBV4-2|NA|TRBD2|TRBJ2-3
CASSRLAGDWRTDTQYF
TGTGCCAGCAGCCGGCTAGCGGGAGACTGGCGCACAGATACGCAGTATTTT
>TRBV15|NA|TRBD1|TRBJ1-2
CATSRDFGTVFGYTF
TGTGCCACCAGCAGAGATTTTGGGACAGTTTTTGGCTACACCTTC
>TRBV19|NA|TRBD1|TRBJ1-1
CASSIGPGGTEAFF
TGTGCCAGTAGTATAGGGCCAGGGGGCACTGAAGCTTTCTTT
>TRBV29-1|NA|TRBD1|TRBJ2-7
CSVGTGYEQYF
TGCAGCGTTGGGACAGGGTACGAGCAGTACTTC
>TRBV25-1|NA|TRBD1|TRBJ1-1
CASSDRQGRWTEAFF
TGTGCCAGCAGCGATCGACAGGGACGGTGGACTGAAGCTTTCTTT
>TRBV19|NA|TRBD1|TRBJ1-1
CASSWTGANTEAFF
TGTGCCAGTAGTTGGACAGGGGCGAACACTGAAGCTTTCTTT
>TRBV7-2|NA|TRBD1|TRBJ2-7
CASSRDREQYF
TGTGCCAGCAGCCGGGACAGAGAGCAGTACTTC
>TRBV19|NA|TRBD2|TRBJ2-1
CASSIGRLAGHNNEQFF
TGTGCCAGTAGTATAGGTCGACTAGCGGGACACAACAATGAGCAGTTCTTC
>TRBV5-4|NA|TRBD2|TRBJ2-1
CASSSGRGVREQFF
TGTGCCAGCAGTAGCGGGAGGGGGGTGAGAGAGCAGTTCTTC
>TRBV3-1/TRBV3-2|NA|TRBD2|TRBJ2-1
CASSPSGGSSYNEQFF
TGTGCCAGCAGCCCTAGCGGGGGTAGCTCCTACAATGAGCAGTTCTTC
>TRBV15|NA|NA|TRBJ2-5
CATSWQGGETQYF
TGTGCCACTTCGTGGCAGGGGGGCGAGACCCAGTACTTC
>TRBV30|NA|NA|TRBJ1-1
CAWSAHPNTEAFF
TGTGCCTGGAGTGCCCATCCGAACACTGAAGCTTTCTTT
>TRBV18|NA|TRBD1|TRBJ2-4
CASSAPAGGRGGNIQYF
TGTGCCAGCTCAGCACCTGCAGGGGGAAGAGGAGGAAACATTCAGTACTTC
>TRBV6-5|once|NA|TRBJ2-3
CASRPRRGTDTQYF
TGTGCCAGCAGGCCCCGGCGGGGCACAGATACGCAGTATTTT
>TRBV7-2|NA|NA|TRBJ1-1
CASSLTGEGNTEAFF
TGTGCCAGCAGCTTGACTGGGGAGGGGAACACTGAAGCTTTCTTT
>TRBV5-1|NA|TRBD2|TRBJ2-3
CASSTSPGTSGRGGGTDTQYF
TGCGCCAGCAGCACTAGTCCCGGGACTAGCGGGAGAGGAGGGGGCACAGATACGCAGTATTTT
>TRBV12-3/TRBV12-4|NA|TRBD1|TRBJ1-2
CASRTTGGYGYTF
TGTGCCAGCAGAACAACAGGGGGCTATGGCTACACCTTC
>TRBV28|NA|NA|TRBJ1-1
CASSLGRTEAFF
TGTGCCAGCAGTTTAGGGCGGACAGAAGCTTTCTTT
>TRBV6-1|NA|NA|TRBJ1-2
CASSDIGGQGYTF
TGTGCCAGCAGTGACATCGGGGGGCAGGGCTACACCTTC
>TRBV28|NA|TRBD1|TRBJ2-2
CASTPGDRASGELFF
TGTGCCAGCACCCCTGGTGACAGGGCATCCGGGGAGCTGTTTTTT
>TRBV19|NA|TRBD2|TRBJ2-7
CASSPGGGTYEQYF
TGTGCCAGTAGCCCCGGGGGGGGCACCTACGAGCAGTACTTC
>TRBV7-9|NA|TRBD2|TRBJ2-3
CASSSSGIDTQYF
TGTGCCAGCAGCTCAAGCGGGATTGATACGCAGTATTTT
>TRBV7-3|once|NA|TRBJ2-3
CASSLLGLESDTQYF
TGTGCCAGCAGCTTATTGGGCCTCGAGTCAGATACGCAGTATTTT
>TRBV29-1|NA|NA|TRBJ2-1
CSVEVRRARSSYNEQFF
TGCAGCGTTGAAGTAAGGCGAGCAAGGAGCTCCTACAATGAGCAGTTCTTC